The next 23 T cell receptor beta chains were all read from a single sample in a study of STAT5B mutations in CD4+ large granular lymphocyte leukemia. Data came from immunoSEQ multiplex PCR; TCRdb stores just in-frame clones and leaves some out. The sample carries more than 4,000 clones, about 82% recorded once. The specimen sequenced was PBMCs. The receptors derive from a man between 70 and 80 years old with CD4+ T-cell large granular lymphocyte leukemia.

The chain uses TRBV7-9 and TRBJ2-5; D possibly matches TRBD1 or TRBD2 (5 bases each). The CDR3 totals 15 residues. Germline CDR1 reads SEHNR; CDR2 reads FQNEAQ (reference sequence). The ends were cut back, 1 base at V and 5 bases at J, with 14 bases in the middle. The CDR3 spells CASSLGAQGEETQYF. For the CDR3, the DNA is TGTGCCAGCAGCTTAGGGGCTCAGGGAGAGGAGACCCAGTACTTC.

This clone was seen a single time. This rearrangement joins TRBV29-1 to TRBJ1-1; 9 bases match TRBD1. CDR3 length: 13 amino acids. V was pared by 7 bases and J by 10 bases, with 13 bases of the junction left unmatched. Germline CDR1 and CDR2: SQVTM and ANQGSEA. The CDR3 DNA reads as TGCAGCGCCCGGGACAGGGTCAGTGAGGTAGCTTTCTTT. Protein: CSARDRVSEVAFF.

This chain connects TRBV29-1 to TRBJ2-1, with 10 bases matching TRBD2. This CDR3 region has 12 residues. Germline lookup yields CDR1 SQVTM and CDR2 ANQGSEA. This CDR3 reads CHASGRAYEQFF. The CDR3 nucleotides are TGCCACGCGAGCGGGAGGGCCTATGAGCAGTTCTTC.

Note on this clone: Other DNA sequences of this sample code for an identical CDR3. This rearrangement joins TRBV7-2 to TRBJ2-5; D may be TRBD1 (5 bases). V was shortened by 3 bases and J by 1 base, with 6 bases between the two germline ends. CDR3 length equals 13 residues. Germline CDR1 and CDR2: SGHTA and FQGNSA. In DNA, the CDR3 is TGTGCCAGCAGCTTCCAGGGCCAAGAGACCCAGTACTTC. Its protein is CASSFQGQETQYF. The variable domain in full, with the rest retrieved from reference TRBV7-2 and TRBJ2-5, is GAGVSQSPSNKVTEKGKDVELRCDPISGHTALYWYRQSLGQGLEFLIYFQGNSAPDKSGLPSDRFSAERTGGSVSTLTIQRTQQEDSAVYLCASSFQGQETQYFGPGTRLLVL.

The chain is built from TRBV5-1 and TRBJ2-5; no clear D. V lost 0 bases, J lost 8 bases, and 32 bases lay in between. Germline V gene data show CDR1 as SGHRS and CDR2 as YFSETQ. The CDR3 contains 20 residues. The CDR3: CASSLAGGVRGQETQRTQYF. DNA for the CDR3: TGCGCCAGCAGCTTGGCCGGTGGGGTTAGAGGCCAAGAGACCCAGAGAACCCAGTACTTC.

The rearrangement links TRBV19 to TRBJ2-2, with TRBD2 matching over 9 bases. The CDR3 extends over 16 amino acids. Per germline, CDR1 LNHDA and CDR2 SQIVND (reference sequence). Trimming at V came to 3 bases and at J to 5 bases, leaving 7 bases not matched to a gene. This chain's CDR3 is CASSIGGGRGTGELFF. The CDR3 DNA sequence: TGTGCCAGTAGTATTGGGGGCGGGAGGGGTACCGGGGAGCTGTTTTTT.

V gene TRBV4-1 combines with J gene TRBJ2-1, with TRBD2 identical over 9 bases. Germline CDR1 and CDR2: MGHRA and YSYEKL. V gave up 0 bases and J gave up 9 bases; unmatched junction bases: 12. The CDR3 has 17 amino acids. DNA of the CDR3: TGCGCCAGCAGCCAAGAAGTGGCTAGCGGGATAGGGACTGAGCAGTTCTTC. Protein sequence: CASSQEVASGIGTEQFF.

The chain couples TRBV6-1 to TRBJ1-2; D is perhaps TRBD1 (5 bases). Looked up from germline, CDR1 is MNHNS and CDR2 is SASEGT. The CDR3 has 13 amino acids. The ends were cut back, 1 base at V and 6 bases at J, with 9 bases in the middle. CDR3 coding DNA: TGTGCCAGCAGTGAAGTTGGGGGGGATGGCTACACCTTC. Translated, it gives CASSEVGGDGYTF.

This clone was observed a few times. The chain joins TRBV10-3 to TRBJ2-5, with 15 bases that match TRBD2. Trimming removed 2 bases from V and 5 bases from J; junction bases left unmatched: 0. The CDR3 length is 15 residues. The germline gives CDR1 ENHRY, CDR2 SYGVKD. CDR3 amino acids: CAISEGTSGRETQYF. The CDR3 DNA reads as TGTGCCATCAGTGAGGGGACTAGCGGGAGGGAGACCCAGTACTTC.

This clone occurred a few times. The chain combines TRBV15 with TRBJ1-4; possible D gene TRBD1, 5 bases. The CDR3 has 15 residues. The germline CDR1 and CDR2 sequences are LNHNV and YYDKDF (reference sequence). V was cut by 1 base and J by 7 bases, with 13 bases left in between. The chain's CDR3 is CATSRVQGRSEKLFF. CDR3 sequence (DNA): TGTGCCACCAGCAGAGTCCAGGGTCGGAGTGAAAAACTGTTTTTT. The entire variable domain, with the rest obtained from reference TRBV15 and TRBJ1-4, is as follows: DAMVIQNPRYQVTQFGKPVTLSCSQTLNHNVMYWYQQKSSQAPKLLFHYYDKDFNNEADTPDNFQSRRPNTSFCFLDIRSPGLGDTAMYLCATSRVQGRSEKLFFGSGTQLSVL.

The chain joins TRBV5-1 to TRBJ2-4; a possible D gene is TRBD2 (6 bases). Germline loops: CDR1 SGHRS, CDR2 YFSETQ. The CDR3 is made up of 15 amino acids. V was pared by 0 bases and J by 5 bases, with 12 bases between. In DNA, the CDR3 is TGCGCCAGCAGCTTGGCTGCGGGGTTTCAAAACATTCAGTACTTC. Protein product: CASSLAAGFQNIQYF.

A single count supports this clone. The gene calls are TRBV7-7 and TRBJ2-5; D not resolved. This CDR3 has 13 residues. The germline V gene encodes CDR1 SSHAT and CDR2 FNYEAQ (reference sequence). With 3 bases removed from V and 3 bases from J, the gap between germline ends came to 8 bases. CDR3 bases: TGTGCCAGCAGCTTTGGGCAGAAAGAGACCCAGTACTTC. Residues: CASSFGQKETQYF.

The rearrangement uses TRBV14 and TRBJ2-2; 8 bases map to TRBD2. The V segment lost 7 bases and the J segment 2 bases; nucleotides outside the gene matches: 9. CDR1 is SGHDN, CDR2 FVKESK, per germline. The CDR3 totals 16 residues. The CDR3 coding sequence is TGTGCCAGCACCCCCCGACGGACTAGCAACACCGGGGAGCTGTTTTTT. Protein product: CASTPRRTSNTGELFF.

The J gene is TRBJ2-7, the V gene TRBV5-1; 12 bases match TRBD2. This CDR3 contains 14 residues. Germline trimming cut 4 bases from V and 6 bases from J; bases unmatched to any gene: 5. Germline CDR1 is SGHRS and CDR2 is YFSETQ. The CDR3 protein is CASSTTSGSGEQYF. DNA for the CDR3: TGCGCCAGCAGCACGACTAGCGGGAGTGGCGAGCAGTACTTC.

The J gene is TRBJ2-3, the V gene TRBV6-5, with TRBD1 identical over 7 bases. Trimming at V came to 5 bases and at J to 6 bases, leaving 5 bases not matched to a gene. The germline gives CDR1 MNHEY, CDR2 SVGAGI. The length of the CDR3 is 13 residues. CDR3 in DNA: TGTGCCAGCAGTAACAACAGGGGCGATACGCAGTATTTT. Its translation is CASSNNRGDTQYF.

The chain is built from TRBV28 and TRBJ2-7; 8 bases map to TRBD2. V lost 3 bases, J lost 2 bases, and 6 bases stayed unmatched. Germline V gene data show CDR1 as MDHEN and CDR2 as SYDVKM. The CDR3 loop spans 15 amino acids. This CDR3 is CASSFPAGATYEQYF. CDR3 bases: TGTGCCAGCAGTTTTCCAGCGGGAGCCACCTACGAGCAGTACTTC.

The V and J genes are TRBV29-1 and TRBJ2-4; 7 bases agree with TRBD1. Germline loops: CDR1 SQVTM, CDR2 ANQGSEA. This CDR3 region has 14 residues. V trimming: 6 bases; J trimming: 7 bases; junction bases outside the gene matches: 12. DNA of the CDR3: TGCAGCGTCTACCACAGGGGTTGGGCTAACATTCAGTACTTC. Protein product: CSVYHRGWANIQYF.

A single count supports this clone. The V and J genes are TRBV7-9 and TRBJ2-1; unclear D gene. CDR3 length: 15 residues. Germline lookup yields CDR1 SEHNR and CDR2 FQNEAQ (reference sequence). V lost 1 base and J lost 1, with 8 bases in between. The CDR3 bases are TGTGCCAGCAGCTTAGGAGATGGTTCCTACAATGAGCAGTTCTTC. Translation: CASSLGDGSYNEQFF.

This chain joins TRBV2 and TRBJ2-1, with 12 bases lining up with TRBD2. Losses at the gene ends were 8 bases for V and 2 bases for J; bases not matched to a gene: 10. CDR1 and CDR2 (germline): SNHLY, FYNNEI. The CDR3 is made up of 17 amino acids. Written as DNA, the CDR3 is TGTGCCAGCGGTGCCTCTAGCGGGAGGGCCCCCTACAATGAGCAGTTCTTC. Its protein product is CASGASSGRAPYNEQFF.

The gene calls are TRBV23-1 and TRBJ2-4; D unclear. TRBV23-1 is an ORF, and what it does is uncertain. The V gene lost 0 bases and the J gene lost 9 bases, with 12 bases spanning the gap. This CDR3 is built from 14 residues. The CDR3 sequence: CASSQSPVIGIQYF. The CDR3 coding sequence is TGCGCCAGCAGTCAATCTCCGGTAATTGGCATTCAGTACTTC.

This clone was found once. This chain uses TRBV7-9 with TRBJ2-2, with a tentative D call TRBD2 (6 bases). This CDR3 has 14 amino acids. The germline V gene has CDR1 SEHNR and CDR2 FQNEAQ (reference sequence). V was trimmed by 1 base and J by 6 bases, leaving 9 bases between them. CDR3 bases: TGTGCCAGCAGCTTAGGGAGGGACGCCGGGGAGCTGTTTTTT. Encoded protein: CASSLGRDAGELFF.

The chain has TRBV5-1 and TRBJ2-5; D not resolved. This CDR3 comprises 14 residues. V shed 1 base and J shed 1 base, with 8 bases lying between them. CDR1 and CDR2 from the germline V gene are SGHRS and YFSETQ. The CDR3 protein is CASSLFDPQETQYF. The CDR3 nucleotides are TGCGCCAGCAGCTTGTTTGACCCCCAAGAGACCCAGTACTTC.

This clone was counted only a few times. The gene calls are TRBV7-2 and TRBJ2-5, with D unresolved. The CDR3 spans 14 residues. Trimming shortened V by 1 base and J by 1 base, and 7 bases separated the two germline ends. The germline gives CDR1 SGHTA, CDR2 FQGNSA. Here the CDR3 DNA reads TGTGCCAGCAGCTTAGGAGGAACCCAAGAGACCCAGTACTTC. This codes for CASSLGGTQETQYF.